This T cell receptor beta chain was recorded in a study of T cells in Graves' hyperthyroidism and ophthalmopathy. At the level of the study: Peripheral blood was obtained at initial diagnosis, preceding any treatment.

Disease duration was under 3 months in the ophthalmopathy patients, who also had a Clinical Activity Score of at least 3 and a NOSPECS grade of at least 4. General study findings and limits: Ophthalmopathy was predicted by the model a median of roughly 6.7 months ahead of onset. Most thyroid-expanded clonotypes above 0.001 were also found in blood.

Regarding this clonotype: Its antigen is as yet unknown.

Trimming at V came to 5 bases and at J to 5 bases, leaving 15 bases not matched to a gene. CDR3 length equals 16 residues. Germline CDR1 SEHNR, CDR2 FQNEAQ (reference sequence). TCR beta CDR3 regions were amplified from RNA transcripts. RT-PCR in the first round (using the HTBI primer set) targeted the TCR CDR3. TCRdb re-derived calls from the multiplex PCR reads in MiXCR, one entry per CDR3 protein. The data show about 640,000 distinct CDR3 sequences, roughly 20% seen once. The material sequenced was blood. This clonotype was sampled from a man aged 25 to 40 with Graves' ophthalmopathy. The V gene is TRBV7-9, the J gene TRBJ2-7; 7 bases agree with TRBD2. CDR3 DNA: TGTGCCAGCAGCCGGAATATCCCCGCGGGAGTTAACGAGCAGTACTTC. Protein sequence: CASSRNIPAGVNEQYF.